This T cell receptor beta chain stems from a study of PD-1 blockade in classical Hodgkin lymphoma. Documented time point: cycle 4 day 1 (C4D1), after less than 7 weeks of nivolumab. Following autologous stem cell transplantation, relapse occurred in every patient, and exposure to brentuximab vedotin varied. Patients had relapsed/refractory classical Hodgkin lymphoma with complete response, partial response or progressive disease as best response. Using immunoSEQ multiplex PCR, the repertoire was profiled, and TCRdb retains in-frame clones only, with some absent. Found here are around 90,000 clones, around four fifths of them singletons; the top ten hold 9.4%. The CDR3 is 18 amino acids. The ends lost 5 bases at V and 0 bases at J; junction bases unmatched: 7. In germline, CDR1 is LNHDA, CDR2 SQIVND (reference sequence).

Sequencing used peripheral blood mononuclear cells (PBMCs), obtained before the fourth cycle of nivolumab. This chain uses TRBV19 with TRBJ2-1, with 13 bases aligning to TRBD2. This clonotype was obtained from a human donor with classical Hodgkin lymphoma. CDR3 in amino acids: CASSPTSGRAGSYNEQFF. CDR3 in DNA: TGTGCCAGTAGTCCAACTAGCGGGAGGGCCGGCTCCTACAATGAGCAGTTCTTC. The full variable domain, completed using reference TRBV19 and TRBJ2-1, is DGGITQSPKYLFRKEGQNVTLSCEQNLNHDAMYWYRQDPGQGLRLIYYSQIVNDFQKGDIAEGYSVSREKKESFPLTVTSAQKNPTAFYLCASSPTSGRAGSYNEQFFGPGTRLTVL.